This T cell receptor beta chain is drawn from a study of liver allograft versus peripheral blood T cells (dated by TCRdb to 2019 to 2021). Notes on the research overall: The study compared T cell receptor repertoires found within transplanted livers against repertoires in the peripheral blood of liver transplant recipients.

There are 14 amino acids in the CDR3, from cysteine to phenylalanine inclusive. Only CDR3 DNA remains: 42 bases, in frame from the first base. The trim is 2 bases for V and 4 bases for J, with a gap of 11 bases between the germline ends. Via the germline V gene, CDR1 is MDHEN and CDR2 SYDVKM. Broad study findings and their caveats: According to the report, the T cell receptor repertoires detected in peripheral blood were different from the repertoires found inside liver allografts.

Remarks on this clonotype: This clone's antigen is unknown. Per-nucleotide qualities are absent, and no much larger clonotype sits a single base away.

Instrument used: Illumina MiSeq. TCRdb reprocessed the public reads (quality trimming at Q25 with fastp, clone calling with MiXCR) and kept in-frame beta chains. Every CDR3 protein is listed once, alongside the most common genes and DNA of its rows. The table for this sample lists approximately 8,100 distinct CDR3 sequences; about 18% of them were counted only once. The ten largest clones represent 3.5% to 4.5% of the sample. This receptor was obtained from a human patient who had a liver transplant. After a transplant, some T cells may be the graft donor's own cells. In this chain, TRBV28 is recombined with TRBJ1-2, with an unclear D gene assignment. The DNA sequence reads TGTGCCAGCAGTTTAAGTAGCCAAGTCTATGGCTACACCTTC. Translated, this gives CASSLSSQVYGYTF.